The sequence of this TCR beta chain was determined in a study of control samples from healthy donors and cancer patients (dated by TCRdb to 2019 to 2021). The CDR3 spans 16 residues, from the cysteine through the phenylalanine. The CDR3 DNA has 48 bases and is translated from base 1. V is shortened by 1 base, J by 5 bases, and the region joining them spans 17 bases. The germline V gene specifies SGHTA as CDR1 and FQGNSA as CDR2. The library relied on the immunoSEQ multiplex PCR assay. In its TCRdb copy, this immuneACCESS table keeps in-frame sequences only and misses some clones. Where compared with another copy, unresolved V genes explain less than half of these, and the others have no known cause. This sample has tens of thousands of clones in its table, and roughly 90% of those were observed once. Around an eighth of the sample comes from the top ten. Points on this clone: Its antigen specificity is not known. No clone much larger than this one lies a single base away; base qualities are absent.

The sequenced sample consisted of blood. Recombination linked TRBV7-2 to TRBJ1-1; the D gene remains uncertain. This receptor was taken from a woman in her 70s in good health. This receptor carries the CDR3 CASSLVAVAPGTEAFF. The nucleotide sequence is TGTGCCAGCAGCTTAGTAGCGGTGGCACCGGGGACTGAAGCTTTCTTT.